A single sample gave rise to the 15 T cell receptor beta chains below, sequenced in a study of blood T cells in healthy people across ages. The use of a sample-barcoded 5' primer and a J-beta primer mix characterized a second PCR of about 6 to 12 cycles. Via MiXCR, TCRdb re-called the 5' RACE reads, giving one row per CDR3 protein. The sample yields hundreds of thousands of distinct CDR3 sequences, more than 20% seen once. These data were likewise used in another study, on T cells of mothers and their children.

The source material was blood. These receptors all come from a boy under 18 in good health.

The rearrangement joins TRBV29-1 to TRBJ2-3; 11 positions agree with TRBD2. Germline V gene data show CDR1 as SQVTM and CDR2 as ANQGSEA. CDR3 size: 17 residues. V was pared by 0 bases and J by 3 bases, with 8 bases of the junction left unmatched. The CDR3 spells CSVEDLLAGGLTDTQYF. For the CDR3, the DNA is TGCAGCGTTGAAGATCTTTTAGCGGGAGGGTTGACAGATACGCAGTATTTT.

The rearrangement links TRBV5-6 to TRBJ2-5; 10 bases line up with TRBD2. Gene TRBJ2-1 matches the end of the DNA better, so the J call may be wrong. The germline V gene encodes CDR1 SGHDT and CDR2 YYEEEE. The CDR3 has 14 amino acids. The CDR3 bases are TGTGCCAGCAGAGCGGGAGGGCCGGGGAATGAGCAGTTCTTC. Translating it yields CASRAGGPGNEQFF.

The chain is built from TRBV6-2 or TRBV6-3 and TRBJ1-2; no clear D gene. The germline gives CDR1 MNHEY, CDR2 SVGEGT. The V and J ends lost 6 bases and 1 base respectively, with 15 bases between them. CDR3 size: 15 residues. The CDR3 nucleotides are TGTGCCAGCAGCGATCTATCGCGGTTTAACTATGGCTACACCTTC. It yields the protein CASSDLSRFNYGYTF.

The chain is built from TRBV7-3 and TRBJ2-1; D is possibly TRBD1 or TRBD2 (5 bases each). Germline-derived CDR1 and CDR2 are SGHTA and FQGTGA. V was shortened by 3 bases and J by 10 bases, with 13 bases between the two germline ends. The CDR3 spans 13 residues. This CDR3 reads CASSFTREYEQFF. Here the CDR3 DNA reads TGTGCCAGCAGCTTCACCAGGGAGTACGAGCAGTTCTTC.

In regard to this clonotype: Germline and junction disagree at one end, which may indicate a read error. Here the CDR3 DNA reads TGTGCCAGCAGTAACGGACAGGGTGGTCGGTTC. This encodes CASSNGQGGRF. V gene TRBV6-2 or TRBV6-3 combines with J gene TRBJ2-5, with 8 bases that match TRBD1. The germline V gene has CDR1 MNHEY and CDR2 SVGEGT. The CDR3 covers 11 residues.

The chain is built from TRBV29-1 and TRBJ2-2; D is tentatively TRBD1 or TRBD2 (5 bases each). Germline V gene data show CDR1 as SQVTM and CDR2 as ANQGSEA. With 4 bases removed from V and 0 bases from J, the gap between germline ends came to 12 bases. This CDR3 has 15 residues. CDR3 in DNA: TGCAGCGTTGTGTCGGGGCGATCGAACACCGGGGAGCTGTTTTTT. Translating gives CSVVSGRSNTGELFF.

V usage is TRBV29-1 and J usage is TRBJ2-2; 8 nucleotides align to TRBD1. The V segment lost 6 bases and the J segment 6 bases; nucleotides outside the gene matches: 6. This CDR3 is 13 amino acids long. Germline CDR1 and CDR2: SQVTM and ANQGSEA. The CDR3 region has the DNA TGCAGCGTCCAGACAGGGGACCCCGGGGAGCTGTTTTTT. Translated, it gives CSVQTGDPGELFF.

This clonotype was detected a few times. The rearrangement links TRBV7-8 to TRBJ2-7; possible D gene TRBD1, 5 bases. From germline, CDR1 is SGHVS and CDR2 FQNEAQ. The CDR3 covers 13 residues. V was clipped by 4 bases and J by 0 bases, with 7 bases between them. The CDR3 DNA follows: TGTGCCAGCAGCTGGACAAGCTCCTACGAGCAGTACTTC. Protein sequence: CASSWTSSYEQYF.

The CDR3 DNA reads as TGTGCCACCAGTGATCCCGGACAGGGGACTGAAGCTTTCTTT. It is translated as CATSDPGQGTEAFF. V is TRBV24-1 and J is TRBJ1-1, with 9 nucleotides matching TRBD1. The CDR3 is 14 amino acids. The V and J ends lost 3 bases and 5 bases, in that order; junction bases with no gene match: 3. Germline-derived CDR1 and CDR2 are KGHDR and SFDVKD.

The chain recombines TRBV10-2 with TRBJ2-5; no clear D. The CDR3 spans 13 residues. CDR1 and CDR2 (germline): WSHSY, SAAADI. Trimming removed 0 bases at V and 5 bases at J, with 7 bases between. The CDR3 here is CASSESTQETQYF. In DNA form, the CDR3 reads TGCGCCAGCAGTGAGTCGACTCAGGAGACCCAGTACTTC.

The chain recombines TRBV7-9 with TRBJ2-7; TRBD1 aligns across 9 bases. CDR1 and CDR2 (germline): SEHNR, FQNEAQ (reference sequence). The CDR3 covers 15 residues. V lost 2 bases, J lost 5 bases, and 7 bases stayed unmatched. The CDR3 DNA sequence: TGTGCCAGCAGCTTACCCGGGACAGGGACCCACGAGCAGTACTTC. This gives the protein CASSLPGTGTHEQYF.

This clonotype showed up just a few times. The chain has TRBV20-1 and TRBJ1-2; 8 positions match TRBD1. Germline CDR1 DFQATT, CDR2 SNEGSKA (reference sequence). The CDR3 is 12 residues long. J was trimmed by 6 bases and V by 4 bases; bases with no gene match: 4. The CDR3 loop is CSANPTGDGYTF. CDR3 DNA: TGCAGTGCTAATCCGACAGGGGATGGCTACACCTTC.

On this clonotype itself: The junction departs from germline at one end; a sequencing error may be responsible. The rearrangement joins TRBV20-1 to TRBJ2-1, with 7 bases aligning to TRBD1. The J call is doubtful: the DNA matches TRBJ2-7 better. The CDR3 is 15 residues long. Germline CDR1 DFQATT, CDR2 SNEGSKA (reference sequence). The CDR3: CSAIPTQGVSHEQYF. CDR3 in DNA: TGCAGTGCCATACCCACCCAGGGGGTCTCCCACGAGCAGTACTTC.

This clonotype came up a few times. The gene calls are TRBV6-2 or TRBV6-3 and TRBJ2-1; maybe TRBD2 (6 bases). V lost 7 bases and J 0 bases, leaving 10 bases between the germline ends. CDR3 length equals 14 residues. Germline assignment: CDR1 MNHEY and CDR2 SVGEGT. The CDR3 nucleotides are TGTGCCAGCAACTCGGGGGTCTCCTACAATGAGCAGTTCTTC. It translates to CASNSGVSYNEQFF.

The V gene is TRBV5-1, the J gene TRBJ2-4; D ambiguous. V was pared by 4 bases and J by 1 base, with 9 bases between. The germline V gene encodes CDR1 SGHRS and CDR2 YFSETQ. The CDR3 is made up of 14 amino acids. The CDR3 sequence: CASSGTGAKNIQYF. In DNA, the CDR3 is TGCGCCAGCAGCGGTACTGGGGCCAAAAACATTCAGTACTTC.